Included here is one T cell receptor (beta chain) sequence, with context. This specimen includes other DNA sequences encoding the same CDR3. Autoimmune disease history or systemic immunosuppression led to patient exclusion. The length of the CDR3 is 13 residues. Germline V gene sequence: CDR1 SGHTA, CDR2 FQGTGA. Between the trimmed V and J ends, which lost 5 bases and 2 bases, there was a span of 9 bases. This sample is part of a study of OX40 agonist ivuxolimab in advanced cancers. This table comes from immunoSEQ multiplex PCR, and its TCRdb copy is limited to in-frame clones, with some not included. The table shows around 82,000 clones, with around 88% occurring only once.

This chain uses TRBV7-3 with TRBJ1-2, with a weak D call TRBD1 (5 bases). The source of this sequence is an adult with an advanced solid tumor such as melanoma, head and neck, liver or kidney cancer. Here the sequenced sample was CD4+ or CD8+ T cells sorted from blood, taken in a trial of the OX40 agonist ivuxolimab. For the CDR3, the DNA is TGTGCCAGCAGCCCCGACAGAAACTATGGCTACACCTTC. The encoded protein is CASSPDRNYGYTF.